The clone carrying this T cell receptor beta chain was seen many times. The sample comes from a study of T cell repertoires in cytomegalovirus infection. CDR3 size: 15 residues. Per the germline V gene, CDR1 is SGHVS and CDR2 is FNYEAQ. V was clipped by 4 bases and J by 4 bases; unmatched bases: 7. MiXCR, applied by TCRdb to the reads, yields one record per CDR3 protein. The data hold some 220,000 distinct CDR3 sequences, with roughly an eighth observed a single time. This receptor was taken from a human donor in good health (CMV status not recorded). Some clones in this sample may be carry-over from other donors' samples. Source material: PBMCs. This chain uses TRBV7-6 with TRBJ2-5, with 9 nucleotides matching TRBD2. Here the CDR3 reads CASSSLAGKAETQYF. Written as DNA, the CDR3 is TGTGCCAGCAGCTCCCTAGCGGGAAAGGCAGAGACCCAGTACTTC.